This T cell receptor beta chain was recovered during a study of OX40 agonist ivuxolimab in advanced cancers. Study overall: People in dose escalation had one of these cancers: hepatocellular carcinoma, melanoma, renal cell or head and neck cancer. Checkpoint inhibitors had been given previously to under 50% of patients. Study-level findings and limits: CD4+ and CD8+ blood T cells expanded clonally by week 6 at 0.1 to 3.0 mg/kg.

Repertoires were generated with immunoSEQ multiplex PCR, while TCRdb's copy carries only in-frame clones and drops some. This repertoire shows tens of thousands of clones, about nine tenths found once; its top ten account for 16%. Sampling times: baseline, cycle 4 day 1, cycle 7 day 1. This clone was picked up a small number of times. Its antigen remains unidentified. Per the germline V gene, CDR1 is GTSNPN and CDR2 is SVGIG (reference sequence). V was clipped by 3 bases and J by 7 bases; unmatched bases: 9. There are 16 residues in the CDR3. Material: CD4+ or CD8+ T cells sorted from blood, obtained in a trial of the OX40 agonist ivuxolimab. This clonotype was obtained from an adult with an advanced solid tumor such as melanoma, head and neck, liver or kidney cancer. The chain is built from TRBV30 and TRBJ1-6, with 10 bases aligning to TRBD1. Written as DNA, the CDR3 is TGTGCCTGGAGACTAGGCCGGGACAGGGGCAATTCACCCCTCCACTTT. Residues: CAWRLGRDRGNSPLHF.